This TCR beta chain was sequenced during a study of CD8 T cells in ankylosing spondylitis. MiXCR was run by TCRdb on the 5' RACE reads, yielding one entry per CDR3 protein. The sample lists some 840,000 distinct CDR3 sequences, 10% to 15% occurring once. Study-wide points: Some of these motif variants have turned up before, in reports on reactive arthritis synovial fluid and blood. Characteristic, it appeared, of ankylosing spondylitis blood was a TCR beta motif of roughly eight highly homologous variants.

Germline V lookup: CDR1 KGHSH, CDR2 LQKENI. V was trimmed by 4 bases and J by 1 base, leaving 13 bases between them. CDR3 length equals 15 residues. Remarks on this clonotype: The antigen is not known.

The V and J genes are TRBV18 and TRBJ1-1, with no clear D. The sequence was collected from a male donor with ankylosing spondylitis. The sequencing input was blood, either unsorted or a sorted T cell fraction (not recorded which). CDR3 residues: CASSLYSGPNTEAFF. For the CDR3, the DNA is TGTGCCAGCTCACTTTATTCCGGGCCGAACACTGAAGCTTTCTTT.